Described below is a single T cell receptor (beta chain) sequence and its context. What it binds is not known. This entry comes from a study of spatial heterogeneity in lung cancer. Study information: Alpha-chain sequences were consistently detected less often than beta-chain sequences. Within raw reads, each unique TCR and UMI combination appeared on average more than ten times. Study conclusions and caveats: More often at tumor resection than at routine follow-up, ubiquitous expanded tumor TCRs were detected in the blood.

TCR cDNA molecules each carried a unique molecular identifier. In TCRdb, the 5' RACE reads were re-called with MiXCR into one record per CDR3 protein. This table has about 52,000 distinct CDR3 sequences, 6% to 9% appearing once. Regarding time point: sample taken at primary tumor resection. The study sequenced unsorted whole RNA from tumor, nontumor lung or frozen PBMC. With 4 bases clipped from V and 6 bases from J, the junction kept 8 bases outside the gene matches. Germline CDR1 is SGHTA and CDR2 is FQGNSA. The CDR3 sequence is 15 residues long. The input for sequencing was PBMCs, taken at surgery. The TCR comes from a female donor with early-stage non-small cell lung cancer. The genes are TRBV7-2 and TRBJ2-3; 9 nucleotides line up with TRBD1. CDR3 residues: CASSSPGTGRDTQYF. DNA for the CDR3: TGTGCCAGCAGCTCCCCCGGGACAGGGCGGGATACGCAGTATTTT. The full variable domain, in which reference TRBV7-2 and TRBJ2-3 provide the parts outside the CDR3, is GAGVSQSPSNKVTEKGKDVELRCDPISGHTALYWYRQSLGQGLEFLIYFQGNSAPDKSGLPSDRFSAERTGGSVSTLTIQRTQQEDSAVYLCASSSPGTGRDTQYFGPGTRLTVL.